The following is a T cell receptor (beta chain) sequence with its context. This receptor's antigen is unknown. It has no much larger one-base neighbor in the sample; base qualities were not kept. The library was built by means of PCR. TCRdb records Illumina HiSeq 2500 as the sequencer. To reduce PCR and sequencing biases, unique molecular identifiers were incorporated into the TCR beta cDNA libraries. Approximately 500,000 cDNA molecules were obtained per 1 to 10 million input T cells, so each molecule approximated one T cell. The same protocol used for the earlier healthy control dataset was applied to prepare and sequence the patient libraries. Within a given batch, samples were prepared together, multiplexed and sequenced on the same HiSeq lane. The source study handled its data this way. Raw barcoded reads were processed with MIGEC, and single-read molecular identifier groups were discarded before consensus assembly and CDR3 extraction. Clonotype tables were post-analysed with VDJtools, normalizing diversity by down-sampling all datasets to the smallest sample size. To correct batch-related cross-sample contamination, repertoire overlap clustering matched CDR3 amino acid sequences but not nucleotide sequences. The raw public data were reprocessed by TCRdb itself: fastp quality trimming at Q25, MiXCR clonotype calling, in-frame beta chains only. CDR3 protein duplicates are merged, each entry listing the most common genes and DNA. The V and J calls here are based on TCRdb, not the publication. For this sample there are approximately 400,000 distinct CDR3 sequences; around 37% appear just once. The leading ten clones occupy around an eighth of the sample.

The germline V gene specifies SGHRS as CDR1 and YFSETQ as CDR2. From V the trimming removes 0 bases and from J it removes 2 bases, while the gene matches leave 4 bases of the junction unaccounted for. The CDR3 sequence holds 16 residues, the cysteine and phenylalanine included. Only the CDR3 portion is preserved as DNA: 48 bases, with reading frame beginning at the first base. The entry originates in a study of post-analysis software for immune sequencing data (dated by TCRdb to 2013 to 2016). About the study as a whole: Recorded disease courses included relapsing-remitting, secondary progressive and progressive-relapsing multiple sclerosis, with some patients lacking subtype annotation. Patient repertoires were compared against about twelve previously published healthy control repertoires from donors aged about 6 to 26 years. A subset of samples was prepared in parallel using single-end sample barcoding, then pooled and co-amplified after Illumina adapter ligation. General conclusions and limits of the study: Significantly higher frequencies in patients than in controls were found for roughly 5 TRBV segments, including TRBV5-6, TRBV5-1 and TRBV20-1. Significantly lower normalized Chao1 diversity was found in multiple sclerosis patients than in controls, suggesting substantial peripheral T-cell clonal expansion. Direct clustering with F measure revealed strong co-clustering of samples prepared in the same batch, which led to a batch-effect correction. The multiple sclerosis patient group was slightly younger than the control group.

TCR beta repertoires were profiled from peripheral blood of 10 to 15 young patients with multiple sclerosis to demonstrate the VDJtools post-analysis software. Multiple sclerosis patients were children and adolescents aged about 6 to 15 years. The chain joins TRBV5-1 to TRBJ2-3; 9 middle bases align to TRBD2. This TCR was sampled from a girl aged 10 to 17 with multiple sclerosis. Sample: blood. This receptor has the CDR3 CASSLVQRGDTDTQYF. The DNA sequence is TGCGCCAGCAGCTTGGTCCAGCGGGGGGACACAGATACGCAGTATTTT.